This T cell receptor beta chain originates from a study of regulatory dendritic cells for organ transplantation. The CDR3 has 12 residues. Germline V gives CDR1 SGHNT, CDR2 YYREEE (reference sequence). After removal of 5 bases from V and 14 bases from J, the junction contained 6 bases not matched to a gene. Sorted subsets were CFSE-labeled and cultured roughly five days with allogeneic dendritic cells. Comments on this clone: Its target is unknown.

Sequenced by immunoSEQ multiplex PCR; TCRdb stores in-frame clones only, minus some. The sample shows about 20,000 clones, less than 85% of them seen only once. The chain joins TRBV5-4 to TRBJ2-3; 12 bases are a match to TRBD2. Sequencing was carried out using memory CD4+ T cells from blood cultured with regulatory dendritic cells. The subset was: CD45RO+ memory T cells. This sequence was found in a human donor in good health. Here the CDR3 DNA reads TGTGCCAGCAGGAGTACTAGCGGGGGGTCGTATTTT. This gives the protein CASRSTSGGSYF.